Following are 3 T cell receptor beta chains from one sample sequenced in a study of blood T cell repertoires in COVID-19. Assay used: immunoSEQ multiplex PCR; TCRdb lists only in-frame clones, some missing. The data hold hundreds of thousands of clones, with approximately 83% observed a single time. Material for sequencing was peripheral blood. These TCRs come from a middle-aged woman with active or convalescent COVID-19.

The chain uses TRBV6-5 and TRBJ1-2; D might be TRBD1 (6 bases). V was cut by 5 bases and J by 1 base, with 11 bases left in between. The CDR3 contains 14 residues. The germline gives CDR1 MNHEY, CDR2 SVGAGI. CDR3 residues: CASSLDSINYGYTF. The CDR3 nucleotides read TGTGCCAGCAGTCTGGACAGTATTAACTATGGCTACACCTTC.

The CDR3 reads CASSLGQGATYEQYF. The CDR3 DNA follows: TGTGCCAGCAGCTTAGGACAGGGGGCTACCTACGAGCAGTACTTC. The chain has TRBV11-3 and TRBJ2-7, with 10 bases identical to TRBD1. This CDR3 has 15 amino acids. Germline values: CDR1 SGHNT, CDR2 YENEEA. After removal of 1 base from V and 2 bases from J, the junction contained 2 bases not matched to a gene.

This chain connects TRBV11-1 to TRBJ2-5, with TRBD2 as a possible D gene (6 bases). Germline loops: CDR1 SGHAT, CDR2 FQDESV (reference sequence). The CDR3 extends over 15 amino acids. V dropped 0 bases and J dropped 5 bases, with 13 bases sitting between them. The CDR3 loop is CASSLATWGRETQYF. CDR3 DNA: TGTGCCAGCAGCTTAGCGACCTGGGGGAGGGAGACCCAGTACTTC.